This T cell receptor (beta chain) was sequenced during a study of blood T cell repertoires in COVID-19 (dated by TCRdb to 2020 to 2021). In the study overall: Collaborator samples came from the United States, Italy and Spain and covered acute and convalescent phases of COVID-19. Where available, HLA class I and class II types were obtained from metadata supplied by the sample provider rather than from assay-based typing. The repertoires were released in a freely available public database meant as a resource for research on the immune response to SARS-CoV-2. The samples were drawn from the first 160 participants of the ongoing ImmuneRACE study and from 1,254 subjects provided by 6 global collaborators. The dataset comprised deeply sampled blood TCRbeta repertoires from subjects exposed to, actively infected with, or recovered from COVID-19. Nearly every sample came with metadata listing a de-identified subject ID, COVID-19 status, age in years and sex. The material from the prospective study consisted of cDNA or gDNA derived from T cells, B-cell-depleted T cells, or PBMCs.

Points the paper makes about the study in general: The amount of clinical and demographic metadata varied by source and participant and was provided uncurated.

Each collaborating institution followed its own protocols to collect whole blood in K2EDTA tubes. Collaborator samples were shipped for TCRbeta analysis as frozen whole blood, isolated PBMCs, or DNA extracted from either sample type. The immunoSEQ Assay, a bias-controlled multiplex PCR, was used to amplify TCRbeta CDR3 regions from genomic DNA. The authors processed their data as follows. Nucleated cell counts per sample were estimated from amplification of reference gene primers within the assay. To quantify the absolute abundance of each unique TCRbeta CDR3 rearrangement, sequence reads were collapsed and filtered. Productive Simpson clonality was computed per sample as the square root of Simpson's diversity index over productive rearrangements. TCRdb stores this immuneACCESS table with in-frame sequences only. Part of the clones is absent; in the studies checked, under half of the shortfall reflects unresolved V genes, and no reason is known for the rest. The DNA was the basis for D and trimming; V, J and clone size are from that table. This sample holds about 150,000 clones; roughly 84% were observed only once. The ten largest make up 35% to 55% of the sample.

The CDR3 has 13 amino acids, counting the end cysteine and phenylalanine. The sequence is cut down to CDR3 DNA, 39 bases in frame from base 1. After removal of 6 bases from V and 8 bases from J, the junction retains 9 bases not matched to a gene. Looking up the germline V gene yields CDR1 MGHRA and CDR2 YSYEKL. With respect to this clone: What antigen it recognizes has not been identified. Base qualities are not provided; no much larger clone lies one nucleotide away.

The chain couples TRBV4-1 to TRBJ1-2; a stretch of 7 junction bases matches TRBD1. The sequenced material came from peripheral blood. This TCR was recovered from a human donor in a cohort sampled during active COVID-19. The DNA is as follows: TGCGCCAGCAGACCAGGACAGGCGTACGGCTACACCTTC. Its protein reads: CASRPGQAYGYTF.